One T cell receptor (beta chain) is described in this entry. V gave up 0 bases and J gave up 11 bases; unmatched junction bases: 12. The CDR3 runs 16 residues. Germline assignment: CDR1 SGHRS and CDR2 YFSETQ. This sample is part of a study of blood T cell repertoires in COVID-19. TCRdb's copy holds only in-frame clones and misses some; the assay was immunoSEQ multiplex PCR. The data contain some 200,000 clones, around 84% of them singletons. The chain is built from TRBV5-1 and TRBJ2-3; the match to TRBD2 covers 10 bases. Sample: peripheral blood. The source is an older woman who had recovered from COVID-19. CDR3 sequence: CASSLAGTSDGGGQYF. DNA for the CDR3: TGCGCCAGCAGCTTGGCGGGGACTAGCGACGGTGGGGGGCAGTATTTT.